The clone carrying this T cell receptor beta chain was counted many times. Using RNA transcripts as the source, TCR beta CDR3 regions were amplified. An initial round of RT-PCR targeting the TCR CDR3 relied on the HTBI primer set. Each CDR3 protein gets one entry after TCRdb re-called the multiplex PCR reads with MiXCR. The sample has 250,000 to 300,000 distinct CDR3 sequences, approximately 16% seen once. The CDR3 is made up of 13 amino acids. V lost 3 bases to trimming and J lost 2 bases, with 8 bases between them. The germline V gene encodes CDR1 SGHTA and CDR2 FQGNSA. This sample was included in a study of T cells in Graves' hyperthyroidism and ophthalmopathy.

The origin of this receptor is a woman in her fifties or sixties with Graves' hyperthyroidism that later progressed to Graves' ophthalmopathy. Sequences were obtained from blood. The V call is TRBV7-2, the J call TRBJ2-7; possible D gene TRBD1, 5 bases. CDR3 nucleotide sequence: TGTGCCAGCAGCTTCCAAGGGGCCTACGAGCAGTACTTC. It encodes CASSFQGAYEQYF.